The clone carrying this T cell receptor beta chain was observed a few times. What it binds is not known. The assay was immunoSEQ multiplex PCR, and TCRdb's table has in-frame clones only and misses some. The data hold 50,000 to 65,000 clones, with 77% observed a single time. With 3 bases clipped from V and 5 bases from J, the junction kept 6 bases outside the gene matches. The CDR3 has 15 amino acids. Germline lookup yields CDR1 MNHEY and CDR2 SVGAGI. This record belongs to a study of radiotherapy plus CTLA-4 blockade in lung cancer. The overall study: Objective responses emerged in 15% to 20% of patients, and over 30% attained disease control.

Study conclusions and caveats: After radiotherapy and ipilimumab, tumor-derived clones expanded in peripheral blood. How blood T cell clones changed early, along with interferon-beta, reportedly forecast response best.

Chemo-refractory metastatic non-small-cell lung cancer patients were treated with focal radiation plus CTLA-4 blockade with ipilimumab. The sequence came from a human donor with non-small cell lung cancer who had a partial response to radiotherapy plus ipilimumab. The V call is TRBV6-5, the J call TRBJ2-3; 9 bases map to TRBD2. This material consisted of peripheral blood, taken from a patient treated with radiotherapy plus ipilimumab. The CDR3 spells CASSYGGGAVDTQYF. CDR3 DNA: TGTGCCAGCAGTTATGGCGGGGGGGCTGTAGATACGCAGTATTTT.